This TCR beta chain was captured by sequencing in a study of radiotherapy plus CTLA-4 blockade in lung cancer. Study details: Objective response was observed in about 19% of patients, and disease control in roughly 33%. Study results and limitations: Interferon-beta and early blood T cell clone dynamics reportedly predicted response best. Blood TCR clones of tumor origin expanded after radiotherapy plus ipilimumab.

Those patients who had chemo-refractory metastatic non-small-cell lung cancer were given focal radiation along with CTLA-4 blockade through ipilimumab. Worth noting for this clone: The antigen is unknown.

CDR1 SGDLS and CDR2 YYNGEE come from the germline V gene. The J segment lost 2 bases and the V segment lost 3 bases, leaving 8 bases of the junction unmatched. The CDR3 consists of 15 residues. Only in-frame clones appear in the TCRdb table, and some are missing; sequencing was by immunoSEQ multiplex PCR. Here the sample spans 78,000 or so clones, about 88% being singletons. The sequence was obtained from a human donor with non-small cell lung cancer who had stable disease on radiotherapy plus ipilimumab. This chain links TRBV9 with TRBJ2-7; TRBD1 matches 7 bases. The sequenced sample was peripheral blood, obtained from a patient treated with radiotherapy plus ipilimumab. CDR3 bases: TGTGCCAGCAGCGCTCACAGGGGTTGGACCTACGAGCAGTACTTC. Encoded protein: CASSAHRGWTYEQYF.